The entry below describes one T cell receptor (beta chain). The PCR ran on 60 Vbeta and 13 Jbeta primers. Measured with immunoSEQ multiplex PCR; TCRdb has only the in-frame clones, and not every one. The sample lists about 160,000 clones, 75% to 90% seen once, with approximately 2% in the top ten. The source of the sample is a study of cytomegalovirus exposure and HLA in healthy donors. Germline CDR1 and CDR2: SGHRS and YFSETQ. The CDR3 extends over 15 amino acids. The J segment lost 5 bases and the V segment lost 2 bases, leaving 4 bases of the junction unmatched. The origin of this receptor is a woman between 18 and 29 years old in good health and CMV-seronegative. The chain has TRBV5-1 and TRBJ2-3, with 11 nucleotides matching TRBD2. Specimen: PBMCs. CDR3 sequence: CASSFSGGAIDTQYF. CDR3 bases: TGCGCCAGCAGCTTTAGCGGGGGGGCGATAGATACGCAGTATTTT.